What follows are 4 T cell receptor beta chains derived from one specimen sequenced in a study of T-cell memory formation after mild COVID-19. TCRdb processed the 5' RACE reads anew with MiXCR; each CDR3 protein has one entry. The sample has about 240,000 distinct CDR3 sequences; more than 8% are singletons. The sample was PBMCs or a T cell subset sorted from them (not recorded which). The origin of the receptors is a man between 18 and 35 years old who had mild COVID-19 (a few samples of this study predate the infection). Cell type and time point are not known.

This clonotype was found a few times. The CDR3 sequence: CAIEGSGANVLTF. CDR3 DNA sequence: TGTGCCATCGAGGGCTCTGGGGCCAACGTCCTGACTTTC. J is TRBJ2-6 and V is TRBV10-3, with D possibly TRBD2 on 5 matching bases. Per the germline V gene, CDR1 is ENHRY and CDR2 is SYGVKD. Trimming took off 8 bases at V and 0 bases at J, with 5 bases between the two ends. This CDR3 region has 13 residues.

Only a few counts were recorded for this clonotype. The chain recombines TRBV10-3 with TRBJ2-7; the match to TRBD2 covers 9 bases. The junction had 11 bases not matched to a gene; V was cut back by 4 bases and J by 7 bases. Per the germline V gene, CDR1 is ENHRY and CDR2 is SYGVKD. The CDR3 has 15 amino acids. The CDR3 DNA is TGTGCCATCAGTGTTCGTTTAGCGGGGGCCCGTGAGCAGTACTTC. Its protein product is CAISVRLAGAREQYF.

The gene calls are TRBV9 and TRBJ2-5; either TRBD1 or TRBD2 may fit D (5 bases each). This CDR3 contains 13 residues. Germline values: CDR1 SGDLS, CDR2 YYNGEE. With 2 bases removed from V and 5 bases from J, the gap between germline ends came to 10 bases. CDR3 sequence: CASSVGRTETQYF. CDR3 DNA sequence: TGTGCCAGCAGCGTGGGACGGACGGAGACCCAGTACTTC. The full variable domain, with the rest looked up from reference TRBV9 and TRBJ2-5, is DSGVTQTPKHLITATGQRVTLRCSPRSGDLSVYWYQQSLDQGLQFLIQYYNGEERAKGNILERFSAQQFPDLHSELNLSSLELGDSALYFCASSVGRTETQYFGPGTRLLVL.

This clonotype has only a few counts. The genes are TRBV5-1 and TRBJ2-5, with D hard to call. In germline, CDR1 is SGHRS, CDR2 YFSETQ. With 7 bases removed from V and 5 bases from J, the gap between germline ends came to 15 bases. The CDR3 has 13 amino acids. Here the CDR3 DNA reads TGCGCCAGCTACGAAACAGTACGGGAGACCCAGTACTTC. This gives the protein CASYETVRETQYF.